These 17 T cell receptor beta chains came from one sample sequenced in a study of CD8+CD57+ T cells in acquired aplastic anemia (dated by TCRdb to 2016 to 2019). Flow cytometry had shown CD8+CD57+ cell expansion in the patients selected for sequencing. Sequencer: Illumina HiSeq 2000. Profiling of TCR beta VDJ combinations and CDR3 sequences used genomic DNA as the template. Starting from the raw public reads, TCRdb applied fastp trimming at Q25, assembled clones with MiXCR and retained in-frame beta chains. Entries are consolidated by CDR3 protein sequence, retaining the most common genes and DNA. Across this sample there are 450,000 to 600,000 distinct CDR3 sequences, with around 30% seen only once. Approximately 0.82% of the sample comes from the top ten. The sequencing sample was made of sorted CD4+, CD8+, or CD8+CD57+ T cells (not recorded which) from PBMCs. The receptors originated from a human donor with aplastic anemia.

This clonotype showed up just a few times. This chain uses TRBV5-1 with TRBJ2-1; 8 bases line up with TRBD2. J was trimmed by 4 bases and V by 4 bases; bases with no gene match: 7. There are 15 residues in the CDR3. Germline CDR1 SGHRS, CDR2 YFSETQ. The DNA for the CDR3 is TGCGCCAGCAGCCCCGGGACTAGAGGGTACAATGAGCAGTTCTTC. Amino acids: CASSPGTRGYNEQFF.

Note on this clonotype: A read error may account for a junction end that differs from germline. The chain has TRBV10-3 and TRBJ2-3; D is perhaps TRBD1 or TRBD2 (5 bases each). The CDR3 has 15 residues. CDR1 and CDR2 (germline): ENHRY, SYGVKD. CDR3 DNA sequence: TGTGCCAGCAGTCGGGACCGGCCTGGCACAGATACGCAGTATTTT. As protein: CASSRDRPGTDTQYF.

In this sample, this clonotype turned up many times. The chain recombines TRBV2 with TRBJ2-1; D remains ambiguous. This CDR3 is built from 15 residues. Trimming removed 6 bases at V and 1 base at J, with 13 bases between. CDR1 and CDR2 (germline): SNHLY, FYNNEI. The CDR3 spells CASSERSESYNEQFF. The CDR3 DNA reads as TGTGCCAGCAGCGAAAGAAGCGAATCCTACAATGAGCAGTTCTTC.

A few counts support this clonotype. CDR3: CASSQVLAGVTETQYF. The CDR3 DNA reads TGTGCCAGCAGCCAAGTCCTAGCGGGAGTCACTGAGACCCAGTACTTC. J is TRBJ2-5 and V is TRBV4-2; 10 bases match TRBD2. Germline V gene sequence: CDR1 LGHNA, CDR2 YNFKEQ. Trimming cost V 1 base and J 5 bases; bases outside gene matches: 7. The CDR3 length is 16 residues.

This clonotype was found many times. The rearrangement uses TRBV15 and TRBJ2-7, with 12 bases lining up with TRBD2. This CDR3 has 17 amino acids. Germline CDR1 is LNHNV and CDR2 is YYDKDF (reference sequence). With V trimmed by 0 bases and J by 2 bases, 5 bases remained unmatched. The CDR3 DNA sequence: TGTGCCACCAGCAGAGATATCGGACTAGCGGGGACCTACGAGCAGTACTTC. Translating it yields CATSRDIGLAGTYEQYF.

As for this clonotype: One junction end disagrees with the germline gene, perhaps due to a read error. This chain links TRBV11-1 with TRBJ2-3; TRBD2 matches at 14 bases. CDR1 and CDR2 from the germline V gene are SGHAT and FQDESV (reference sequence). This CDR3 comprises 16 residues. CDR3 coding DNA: TGTGCCGGCAGCTTAGCCCCGGGACTAGCGGGGGTTACGCAGTATTTT. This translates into CAGSLAPGLAGVTQYF.

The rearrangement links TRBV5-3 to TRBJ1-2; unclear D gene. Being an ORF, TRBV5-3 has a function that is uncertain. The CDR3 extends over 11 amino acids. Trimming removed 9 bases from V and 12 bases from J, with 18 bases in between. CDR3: CATYRTAGNTF. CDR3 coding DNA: TGTGCCACCTATCGGACGGCTGGAAACACCTTC.

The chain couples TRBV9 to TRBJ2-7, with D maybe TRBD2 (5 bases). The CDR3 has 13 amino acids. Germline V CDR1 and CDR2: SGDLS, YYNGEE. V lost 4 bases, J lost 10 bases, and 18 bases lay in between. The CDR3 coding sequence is TGTGCCAGCAGCTTGGCCTCTTGGGAGCCCCAGTACTTC. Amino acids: CASSLASWEPQYF.

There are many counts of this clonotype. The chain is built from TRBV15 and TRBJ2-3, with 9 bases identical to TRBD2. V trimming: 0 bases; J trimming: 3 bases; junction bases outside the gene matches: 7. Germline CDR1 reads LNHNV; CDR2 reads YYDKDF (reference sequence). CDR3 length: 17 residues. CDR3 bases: TGTGCCACCAGCAGAGATCGGGCTAGCGGGACTACAGATACGCAGTATTTT. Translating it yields CATSRDRASGTTDTQYF.

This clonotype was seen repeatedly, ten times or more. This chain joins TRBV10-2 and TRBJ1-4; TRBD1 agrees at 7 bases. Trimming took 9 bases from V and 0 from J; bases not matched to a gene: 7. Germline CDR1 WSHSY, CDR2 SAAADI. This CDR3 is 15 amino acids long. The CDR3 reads CASRTGDATNEKLFF. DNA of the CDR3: TGCGCCAGTAGGACAGGAGATGCAACTAATGAAAAACTGTTTTTT.

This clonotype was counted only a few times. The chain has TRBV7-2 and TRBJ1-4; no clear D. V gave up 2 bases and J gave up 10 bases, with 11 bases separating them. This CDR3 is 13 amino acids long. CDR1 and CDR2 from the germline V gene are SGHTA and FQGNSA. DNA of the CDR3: TGTGCCAGCAGCTTAAGCCAGGAAGCAAAACTGTTTTTT. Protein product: CASSLSQEAKLFF.

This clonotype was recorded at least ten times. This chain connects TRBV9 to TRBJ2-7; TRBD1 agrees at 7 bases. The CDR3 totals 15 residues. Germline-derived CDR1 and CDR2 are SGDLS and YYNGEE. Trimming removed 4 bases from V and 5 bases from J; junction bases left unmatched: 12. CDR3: CASSYVGETGNEQYF. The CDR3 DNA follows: TGTGCCAGCAGCTACGTAGGGGAGACAGGGAACGAGCAGTACTTC.

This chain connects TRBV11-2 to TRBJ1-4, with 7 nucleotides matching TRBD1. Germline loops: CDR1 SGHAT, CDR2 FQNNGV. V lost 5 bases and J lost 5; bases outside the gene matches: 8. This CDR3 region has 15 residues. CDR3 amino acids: CASSLTGTVNEKLFF. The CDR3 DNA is TGTGCCAGCAGCCTAACCGGGACAGTCAATGAAAAACTGTTTTTT.

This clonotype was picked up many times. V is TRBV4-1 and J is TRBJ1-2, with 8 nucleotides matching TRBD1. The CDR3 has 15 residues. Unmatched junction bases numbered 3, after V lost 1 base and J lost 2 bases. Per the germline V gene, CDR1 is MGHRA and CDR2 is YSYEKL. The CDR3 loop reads CASSQGTGGNYGYTF. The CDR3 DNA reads TGCGCCAGCAGCCAAGGAACAGGGGGGAACTATGGCTACACCTTC.

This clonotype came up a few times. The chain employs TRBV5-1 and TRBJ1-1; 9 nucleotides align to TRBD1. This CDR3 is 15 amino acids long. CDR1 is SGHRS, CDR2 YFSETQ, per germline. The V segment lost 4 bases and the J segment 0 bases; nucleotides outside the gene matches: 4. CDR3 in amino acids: CASSIGQGMNTEAFF. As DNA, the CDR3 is TGCGCCAGCAGCATCGGACAGGGGATGAACACTGAAGCTTTCTTT.

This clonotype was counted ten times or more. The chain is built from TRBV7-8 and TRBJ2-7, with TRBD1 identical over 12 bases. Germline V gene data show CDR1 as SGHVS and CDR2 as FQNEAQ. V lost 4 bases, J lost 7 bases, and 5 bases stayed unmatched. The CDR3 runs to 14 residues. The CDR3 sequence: CASSSGTGGREQYF. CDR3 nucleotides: TGTGCCAGCAGCTCCGGGACAGGGGGCCGGGAGCAGTACTTC.

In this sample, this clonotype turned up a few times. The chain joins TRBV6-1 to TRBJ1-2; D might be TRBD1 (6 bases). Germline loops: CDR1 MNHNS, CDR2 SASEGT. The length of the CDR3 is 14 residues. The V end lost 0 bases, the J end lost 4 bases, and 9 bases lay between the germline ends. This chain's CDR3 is CASSEAGASYGYTF. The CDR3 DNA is TGTGCCAGCAGTGAAGCGGGGGCAAGCTATGGCTACACCTTC.